This T cell receptor beta chain was recovered during a study of blood T cell repertoires in COVID-19. Study information: Sites across the United States, Italy and Spain contributed samples from acute and convalescent COVID-19. PBMCs, B-cell-depleted T cells, or T cells were the source of the cDNA or gDNA that made up the material.

Authors' analysis steps: Amplification from reference gene primers served as the basis for estimated nucleated cell counts. The table came from immunoSEQ multiplex PCR; TCRdb's copy has only in-frame clones and leaves some out. V, J and clone size are those of that table, while D and trimming were read from the DNA. This sample has approximately 170,000 clones, with 80% to 90% found just once. The CDR3 totals 15 residues. Germline assignment: CDR1 MGHDK and CDR2 SYGVNS. Trimming removed 1 base from V and 4 bases from J; junction bases left unmatched: 3. The TCR sequence derives from a man aged 50 or older with active or convalescent COVID-19. The genes are TRBV25-1 and TRBJ1-4; 7 bases line up with TRBD1. The sample comprised peripheral blood. CDR3 amino acids: CASSESPGGNEKLFF. CDR3 nucleotides: TGTGCCAGCAGTGAATCGCCAGGGGGTAATGAAAAACTGTTTTTT.